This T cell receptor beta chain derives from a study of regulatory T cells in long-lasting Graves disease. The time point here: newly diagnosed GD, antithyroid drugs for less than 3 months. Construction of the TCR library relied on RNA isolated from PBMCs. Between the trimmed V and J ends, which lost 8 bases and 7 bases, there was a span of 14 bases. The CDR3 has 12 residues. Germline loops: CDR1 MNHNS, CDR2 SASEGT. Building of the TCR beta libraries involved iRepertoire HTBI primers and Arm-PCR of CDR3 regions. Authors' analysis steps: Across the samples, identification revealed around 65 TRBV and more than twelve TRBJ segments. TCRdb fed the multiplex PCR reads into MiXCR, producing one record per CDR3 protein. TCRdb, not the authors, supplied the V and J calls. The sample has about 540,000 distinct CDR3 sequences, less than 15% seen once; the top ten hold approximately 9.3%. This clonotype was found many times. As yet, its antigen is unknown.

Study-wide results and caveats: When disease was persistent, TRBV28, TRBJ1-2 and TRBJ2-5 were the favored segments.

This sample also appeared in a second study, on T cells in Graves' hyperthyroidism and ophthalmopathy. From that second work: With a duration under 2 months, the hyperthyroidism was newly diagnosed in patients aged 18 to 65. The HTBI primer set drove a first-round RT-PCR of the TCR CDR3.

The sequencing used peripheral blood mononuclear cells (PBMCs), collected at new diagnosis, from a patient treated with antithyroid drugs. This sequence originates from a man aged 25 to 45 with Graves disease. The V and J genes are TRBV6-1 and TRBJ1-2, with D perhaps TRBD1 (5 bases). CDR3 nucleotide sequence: TGTGCCAGCGGGGGAGGCCGTGGTGGCTACACCTTC. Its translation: CASGGGRGGYTF.